These T cell receptor beta chains were read from a single sample in a study of PD-1 blockade in classical Hodgkin lymphoma. The assay was immunoSEQ multiplex PCR, and TCRdb's table has in-frame clones only and misses some. The sample comprises 150,000 or so clones, 78% of which are singletons, and 7.5% to 10% rests with the top ten. The sample in question was peripheral blood mononuclear cells (PBMCs), obtained before the second cycle of nivolumab. These receptors came from a human donor with classical Hodgkin lymphoma. CDR3s include the opening cysteine and the closing phenylalanine or tryptophan. D genes are given only for firm matches. Not all rows give a size; the values are once, few, many and, for expanded clones, a class.

>TRBV28|TRBJ2-7|NA|NA
CASSFRVPSYEQYF
TGTGCCAGCAGTTTCCGGGTGCCCTCCTACGAGCAGTACTTC
>TRBV19|TRBJ2-7|NA|NA
CASSPDSLYHYEQYF
TGTGCCAGTAGTCCAGACAGTCTTTACCACTACGAGCAGTACTTC
>TRBV4-1|TRBJ1-5|NA|once
CASSEGVGQPQHF
TGCGCCAGCAGCGAGGGTGTCGGACAGCCCCAGCATTTT
>TRBV5-6|TRBJ1-2|NA|NA
CASSLGHSDGGGYTF
TGTGCCAGCAGCTTGGGGCACAGCGACGGGGGTGGCTACACCTTC
>TRBV10-3|TRBJ1-2|TRBD1|NA
CATADRGNFGYTF
TGTGCCACCGCGGACAGGGGCAATTTTGGCTACACCTTC
>TRBV6-1|TRBJ1-5|NA|NA
CASSGERRQPQHF
TGTGCCAGCAGTGGAGAGCGGCGCCAGCCCCAGCATTTT
>TRBV5-1|TRBJ2-1|TRBD1|NA
CASSYDRDGINEQFF
TGCGCCAGCAGCTACGACAGGGACGGTATCAATGAGCAGTTCTTC
>TRBV29-1|TRBJ2-7|TRBD2|few
CSVDGLAGEYEQYF
TGCAGCGTTGATGGACTAGCGGGGGAGTACGAGCAGTACTTC
>TRBV6-6|TRBJ1-5|NA|few
CATRLGNQPQHF
TGTGCCACGAGGCTAGGCAATCAGCCCCAGCATTTT
>TRBV4-1|TRBJ1-3|NA|NA
CASSQISGAGNTIYF
TGCGCCAGCAGCCAGATCTCAGGGGCTGGAAACACCATATATTTT
>TRBV21-1|TRBJ1-1|NA|NA
CASSKVRWGDRQAFF
TGTGCCAGCAGCAAAGTACGGTGGGGGGACAGGCAAGCTTTCTTT
>TRBV7-2|TRBJ1-5|NA|NA
CASSRQGSNQPQHF
TGTGCCAGCAGCCGACAAGGGAGCAATCAGCCCCAGCATTTT
>TRBV7-9|TRBJ1-4|NA|NA
CASSWARGHLEKLFF
TGTGCCAGCAGCTGGGCAAGGGGCCACCTTGAAAAACTGTTTTTT
>TRBV29-1|TRBJ2-2|NA|NA
CSVEATNQGGELFF
TGCAGCGTTGAGGCTACCAATCAGGGCGGGGAGCTGTTTTTT
>TRBV10-3|TRBJ2-7|TRBD1|NA
CAISEAGTGIYEQYF
TGTGCCATCAGTGAGGCGGGGACAGGGATATACGAGCAGTACTTC
>TRBV4-2|TRBJ1-6|NA|NA
CASSQAAGGEYNSPLHF
TGTGCCAGCAGCCAAGCGGCTGGGGGCGAATATAATTCACCCCTCCACTTT
>TRBV6-1|TRBJ1-3|TRBD1|NA
CASSTTGKSRNTIYF
TGTGCCAGCAGTACGACAGGGAAAAGCCGGAACACCATATATTTT
>TRBV28|TRBJ1-4|NA|NA
CASSSTDATNEKLFF
TGTGCCAGCAGTTCTACGGATGCAACTAATGAAAAACTGTTTTTT
>TRBV19|TRBJ1-2|NA|NA
CASSMRGSSYGYTF
TGTGCCAGTAGTATGAGGGGATCCAGCTATGGCTACACCTTC
>TRBV5-1|TRBJ2-6|NA|NA
CASSLEGFSGANVLTF
TGCGCCAGCAGCTTGGAAGGGTTCTCTGGGGCCAACGTCCTGACTTTC